This T cell receptor beta chain stems from a study of blood T cells in healthy people across ages. Study-wide results and limits: The fall in TCR beta diversity per million T cells was roughly linear with age. In the absence of known donor CMV status, changes in expanded clonotypes were possibly confounded.

A second PCR of about 7 to 12 cycles used a sample-barcoded 5' primer and a J-beta primer mix. From the 5' RACE reads, TCRdb called clonotypes with MiXCR, one entry per CDR3 protein. The table includes 800,000 or so distinct CDR3 sequences, around 25% detected once. The table lists this clonotype with a few counts. What it recognizes is unknown. The ends were cut back, 4 bases at V and 1 base at J, with 10 bases in the middle. The length of the CDR3 is 14 residues. Germline loops: CDR1 SNHLY, CDR2 FYNNEI. This same sample was also part of a study on T cells of mothers and their children. Turning to that study: Amplification in the second PCR used the M1S primer, which added sample barcodes and 2-4 random nucleotides. The study found slightly higher but non-significant overlap in related versus unrelated mother-child pairs.

The clonotype was recovered from a boy aged 5-17 years in good health. The V call is TRBV2, the J call TRBJ1-1; D is possibly TRBD1 (5 bases). The sample taken for sequencing was blood. The DNA of the CDR3 is TGTGCCAGCAGTGCAGGGCTGAAGAACACTGAAGCTTTCTTT. Encoded protein: CASSAGLKNTEAFF. Combining the CDR3 with reference TRBV2 and TRBJ1-1 gives the whole variable domain EPEVTQTPSHQVTQMGQEVILRCVPISNHLYFYWYRQILGQKVEFLVSFYNNEISEKSEIFDDQFSVERPDGSNFTLKIRSTKLEDSAMYFCASSAGLKNTEAFFGQGTRLTVV.